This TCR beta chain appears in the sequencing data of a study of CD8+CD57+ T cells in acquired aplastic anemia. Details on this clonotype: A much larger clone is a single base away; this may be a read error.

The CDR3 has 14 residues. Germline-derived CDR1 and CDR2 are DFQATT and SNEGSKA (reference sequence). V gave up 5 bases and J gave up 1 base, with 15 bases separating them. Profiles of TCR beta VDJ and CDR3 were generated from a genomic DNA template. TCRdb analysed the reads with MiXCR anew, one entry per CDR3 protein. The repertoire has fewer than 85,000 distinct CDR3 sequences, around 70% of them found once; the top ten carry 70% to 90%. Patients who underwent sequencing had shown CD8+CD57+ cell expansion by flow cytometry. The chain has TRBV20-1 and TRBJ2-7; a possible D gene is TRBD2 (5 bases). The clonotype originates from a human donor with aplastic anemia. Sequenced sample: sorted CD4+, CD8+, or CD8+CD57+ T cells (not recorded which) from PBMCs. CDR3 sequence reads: CSAWGDGVSYEQYF. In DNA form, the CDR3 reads TGCAGTGCTTGGGGAGATGGAGTATCCTACGAGCAGTACTTC.